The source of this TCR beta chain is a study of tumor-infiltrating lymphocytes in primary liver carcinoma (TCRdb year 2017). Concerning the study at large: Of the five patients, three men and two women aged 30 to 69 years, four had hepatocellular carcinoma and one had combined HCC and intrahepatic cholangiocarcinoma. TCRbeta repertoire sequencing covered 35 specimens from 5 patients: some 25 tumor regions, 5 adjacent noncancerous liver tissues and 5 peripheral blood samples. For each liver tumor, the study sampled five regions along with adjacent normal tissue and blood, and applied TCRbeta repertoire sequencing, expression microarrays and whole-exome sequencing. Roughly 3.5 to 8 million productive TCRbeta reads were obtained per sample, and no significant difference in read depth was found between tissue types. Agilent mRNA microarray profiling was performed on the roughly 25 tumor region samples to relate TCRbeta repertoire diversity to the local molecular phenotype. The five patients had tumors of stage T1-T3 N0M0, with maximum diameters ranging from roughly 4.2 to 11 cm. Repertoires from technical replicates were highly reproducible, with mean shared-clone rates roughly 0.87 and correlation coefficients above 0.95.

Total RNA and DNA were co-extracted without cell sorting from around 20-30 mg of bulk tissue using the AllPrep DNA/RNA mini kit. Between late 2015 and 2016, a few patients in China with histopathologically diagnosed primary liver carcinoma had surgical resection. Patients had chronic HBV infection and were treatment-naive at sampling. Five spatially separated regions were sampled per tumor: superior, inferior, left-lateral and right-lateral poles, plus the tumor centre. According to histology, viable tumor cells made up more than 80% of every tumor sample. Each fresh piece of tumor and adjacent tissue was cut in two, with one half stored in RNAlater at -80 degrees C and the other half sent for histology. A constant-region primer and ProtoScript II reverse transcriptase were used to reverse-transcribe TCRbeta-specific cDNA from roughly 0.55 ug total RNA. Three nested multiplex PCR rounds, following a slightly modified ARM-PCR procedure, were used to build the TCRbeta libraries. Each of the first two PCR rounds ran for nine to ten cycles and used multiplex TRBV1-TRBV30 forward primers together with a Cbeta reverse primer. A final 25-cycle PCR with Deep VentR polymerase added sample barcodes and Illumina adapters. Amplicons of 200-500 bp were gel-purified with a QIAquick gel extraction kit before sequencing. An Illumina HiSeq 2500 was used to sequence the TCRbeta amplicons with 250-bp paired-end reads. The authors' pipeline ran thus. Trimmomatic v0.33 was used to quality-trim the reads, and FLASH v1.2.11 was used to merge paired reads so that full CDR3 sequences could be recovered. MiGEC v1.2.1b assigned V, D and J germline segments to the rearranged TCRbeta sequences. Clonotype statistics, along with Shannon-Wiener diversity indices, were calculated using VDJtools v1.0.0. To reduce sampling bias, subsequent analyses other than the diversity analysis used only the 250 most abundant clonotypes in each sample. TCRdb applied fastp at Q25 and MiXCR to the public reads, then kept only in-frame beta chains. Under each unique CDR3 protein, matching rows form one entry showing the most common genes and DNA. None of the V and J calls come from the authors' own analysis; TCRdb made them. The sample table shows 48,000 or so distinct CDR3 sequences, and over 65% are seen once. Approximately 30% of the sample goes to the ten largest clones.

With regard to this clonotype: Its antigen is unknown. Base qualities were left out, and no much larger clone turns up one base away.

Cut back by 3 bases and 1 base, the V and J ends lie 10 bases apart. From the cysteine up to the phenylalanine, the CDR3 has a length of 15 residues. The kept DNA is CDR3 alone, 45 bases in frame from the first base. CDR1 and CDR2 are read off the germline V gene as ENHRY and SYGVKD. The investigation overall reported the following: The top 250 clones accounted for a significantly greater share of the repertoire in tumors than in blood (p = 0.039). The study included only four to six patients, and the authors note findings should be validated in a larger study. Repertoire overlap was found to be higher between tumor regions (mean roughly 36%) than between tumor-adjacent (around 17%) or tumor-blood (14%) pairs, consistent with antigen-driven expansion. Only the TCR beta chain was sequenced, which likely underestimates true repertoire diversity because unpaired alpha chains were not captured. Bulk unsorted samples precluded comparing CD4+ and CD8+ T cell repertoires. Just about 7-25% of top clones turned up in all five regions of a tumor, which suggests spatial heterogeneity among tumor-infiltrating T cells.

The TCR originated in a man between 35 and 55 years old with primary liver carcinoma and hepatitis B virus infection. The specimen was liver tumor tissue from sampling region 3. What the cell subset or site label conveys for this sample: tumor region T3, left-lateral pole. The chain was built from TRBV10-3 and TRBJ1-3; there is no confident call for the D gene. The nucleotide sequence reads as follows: TGTGCCATCAGTGATGTACAGAGTTCTGGAAACACCATATATTTT. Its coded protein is CAISDVQSSGNTIYF.